These 25 T cell receptor beta chains were all obtained from the same sample, sequenced in a study of cytomegalovirus exposure and HLA in healthy donors. Assay: immunoSEQ multiplex PCR; the TCRdb copy retains only in-frame clones and omits some. Of 200,000 to 250,000 clones listed, about nine tenths are singletons. Sequencing was carried out using PBMCs. Every receptor here comes from a woman aged 18-29 years in good health and CMV-seropositive.

Only a few counts were recorded for this clone. This sequence joins TRBV7-6 and TRBJ2-7, with 7 bases aligning to TRBD2. With V trimmed by 1 base and J by 5 bases, 5 bases remained unmatched. The germline gives CDR1 SGHVS, CDR2 FNYEAQ. The CDR3 has 14 residues. The CDR3 DNA follows: TGTGCCAGCAGCTTAGAGCGGGAATACAACGAGCAGTACTTC. Its translation: CASSLEREYNEQYF.

The genes are TRBV5-4 and TRBJ2-4; no clear D gene. This CDR3 has 14 residues. CDR1 and CDR2 from the germline V gene are SGHNT and YYREEE (reference sequence). Between the trimmed V and J ends, which lost 1 base and 0 bases, there was a span of 5 bases. This chain's CDR3 is CASSLIVAKNIQYF. The CDR3 DNA follows: TGTGCCAGCAGCTTGATCGTAGCCAAAAACATTCAGTACTTC.

The V gene is TRBV28, the J gene TRBJ1-4; D call uncertain. Trimming left V 7 bases short and J 4 bases short, with 16 bases between. Germline CDR1 reads MDHEN; CDR2 reads SYDVKM. The CDR3 loop spans 15 amino acids. The CDR3 is CASKREDAGNEKLFF. In DNA, the CDR3 is TGTGCCAGCAAGAGGGAGGACGCCGGTAATGAAAAACTGTTTTTT. The variable domain in full, completed from reference TRBV28 and TRBJ1-4, reads DVKVTQSSRYLVKRTGEKVFLECVQDMDHENMFWYRQDPGLGLRLIYFSYDVKMKEKGDIPEGYSVSREKKERFSLILESASTNQTSMYLCASKREDAGNEKLFFGSGTQLSVL.

In DNA form, the CDR3 reads TGTGCCAGCTCCCACGGACAGACTCGTAAAAACATTCAGTACTTC. This gives the protein CASSHGQTRKNIQYF. V usage is TRBV18 and J usage is TRBJ2-4; a weak D match, TRBD1 (6 bases). Between the trimmed V and J ends, which lost 6 bases and 4 bases, there was a span of 16 bases. The CDR3 extends over 15 amino acids. Germline CDR1 and CDR2: KGHSH and LQKENI.

The genes are TRBV2 and TRBJ2-2; tentatively, D is TRBD1 (5 bases). V was clipped by 5 bases and J by 1 base, with 26 bases between them. CDR3 length: 20 amino acids. Germline CDR1 is SNHLY and CDR2 is FYNNEI. Written as DNA, the CDR3 is TGTGCCAGCAGTTATACCCCCGAGCAGGGTGCGGTAAAGAACACCGGGGAGCTGTTTTTT. Residues: CASSYTPEQGAVKNTGELFF.

The V gene is TRBV19, the J gene TRBJ1-2; D unresolved. The CDR3 is made up of 15 amino acids. V was cut by 6 bases and J by 8 bases, with 22 bases left in between. Per the germline V gene, CDR1 is LNHDA and CDR2 is SQIVND (reference sequence). The CDR3 reads CASSIEGIAYLGYTF. CDR3 DNA sequence: TGTGCCAGTAGCATCGAGGGCATCGCTTACTTGGGCTACACCTTC.

Ten or more counts support this clone. The chain combines TRBV29-1 with TRBJ2-7; 7 bases fit TRBD1. V lost 6 bases, J lost 1 base, and 6 bases stayed unmatched. The germline V gene encodes CDR1 SQVTM and CDR2 ANQGSEA. The CDR3 consists of 13 residues. The CDR3 region is CSVAGTDSYEQYF. The DNA for the CDR3 is TGCAGCGTCGCCGGGACAGATTCCTACGAGCAGTACTTC.

The genes are TRBV21-1 and TRBJ2-7; whether TRBD2, the table's D call, matches the DNA was not checked. TRBV21-1 constitutes a pseudogene. The CDR3 extends over 18 amino acids. The CDR3 spells CASSPRRLAGDGPYEQYF. In DNA, the CDR3 is TGTGCCAGCAGCCCAAGGAGGCTAGCGGGAGATGGGCCCTACGAGCAGTACTTC.

V gene TRBV6-5 combines with J gene TRBJ2-2, with D perhaps TRBD2 (6 bases). The CDR3 runs to 13 residues. The V gene lost 2 bases and the J gene lost 10 bases, with 11 bases spanning the gap. From germline, CDR1 is MNHEY and CDR2 SVGAGI. The CDR3 bases are TGTGCCAGCAGTTACGGGGAGGCGGCGGAGCTGTTTTTT. Encoded protein: CASSYGEAAELFF.

This clone was counted once. The chain carries TRBV28 and TRBJ2-7, with D perhaps TRBD1 (6 bases). Per germline, CDR1 MDHEN and CDR2 SYDVKM. Trimming took 7 bases from V and 4 from J, leaving 11 bases between them. The CDR3 is made up of 12 amino acids. CDR3 nucleotide sequence: TGTGCCAGCAAAGGGCAGGGGTACGAGCAGTACTTC. It yields the protein CASKGQGYEQYF.

This clone has a single count. V and J are TRBV5-4 and TRBJ1-1; 10 positions agree with TRBD1. The CDR3 runs 17 residues. Germline-derived CDR1 and CDR2 are SGHNT and YYREEE (reference sequence). V shed 0 bases, J shed 0 bases, and the junction held 5 bases outside the gene matches. The CDR3 region is CASSLGPGQGLNTEAFF. The DNA of the CDR3 is TGTGCCAGCAGCTTGGGGCCGGGACAGGGGTTGAACACTGAAGCTTTCTTT.

V gene TRBV2 combines with J gene TRBJ1-1; 7 nucleotides align to TRBD1. Germline CDR1 SNHLY, CDR2 FYNNEI. The CDR3 loop spans 13 amino acids. The ends lost 6 bases at V and 4 bases at J; junction bases unmatched: 5. CDR3 DNA: TGTGCCAGCAGGAGGGGGCTCGGCACTGAAGCTTTCTTT. Protein product: CASRRGLGTEAFF.

The gene calls are TRBV30 and TRBJ1-5, with 7 bases fitting TRBD1. Germline V gene data show CDR1 as GTSNPN and CDR2 as SVGIG (reference sequence). Trimming removed 4 bases from V and 2 bases from J; junction bases left unmatched: 5. This CDR3 has 14 amino acids. This CDR3 is CAWTKGAGNQPQHF. The CDR3, as DNA: TGTGCCTGGACGAAGGGGGCCGGCAATCAGCCCCAGCATTTT.

In its sample, this clone was seen once. The chain combines TRBV5-6 with TRBJ2-7, with D possibly TRBD1 on 7 matching bases. The CDR3 spans 16 residues. V dropped 2 bases and J dropped 9 bases, with 24 bases sitting between them. In germline, CDR1 is SGHDT, CDR2 YYEEEE. Here the CDR3 reads CASSLVGGQSREGQYF. For the CDR3, the DNA is TGTGCCAGCAGCTTAGTCGGGGGACAGTCGCGGGAAGGGCAGTACTTC.

V gene TRBV7-9 combines with J gene TRBJ1-2, with D perhaps matching TRBD1 (6 bases). The germline V and J ends were trimmed by 4 bases and 3 bases, with 15 bases remaining between them. Germline-derived CDR1 and CDR2 are SEHNR and FQNEAQ (reference sequence). The length of the CDR3 is 15 residues. The CDR3 sequence is CASSSRPGGHYGYTF. In nucleotides, the CDR3 is TGTGCCAGCAGCTCCCGCCCGGGGGGGCACTATGGCTACACCTTC.

This clone appeared a single time. The chain links TRBV9 to TRBJ1-1; D gene uncertain. There are 14 residues in the CDR3. Germline values: CDR1 SGDLS, CDR2 YYNGEE. The ends were cut back, 4 bases at V and 1 base at J, with 11 bases in the middle. The CDR3 bases are TGTGCCAGCAGCTCTAGCGGGGAGAACACTGAAGCTTTCTTT. Translating gives CASSSSGENTEAFF.

V and J are TRBV5-1 and TRBJ2-7; 11 bases fit TRBD1. Germline assignment: CDR1 SGHRS and CDR2 YFSETQ. V lost 2 bases and J lost 4; bases outside the gene matches: 5. This CDR3 region has 15 residues. The CDR3 loop is CASSFGTGGSYEQYF. Written as DNA, the CDR3 is TGCGCCAGCAGCTTCGGGACAGGGGGTTCTTACGAGCAGTACTTC.

V usage is TRBV9 and J usage is TRBJ2-7; the match to TRBD1 covers 8 bases. The CDR3 sequence is 15 residues long. The V gene end was trimmed by 0 bases and the J gene end by 3 bases; junction bases not matched to a gene: 5. Looked up from germline, CDR1 is SGDLS and CDR2 is YYNGEE. In DNA, the CDR3 is TGTGCCAGCAGCGTAGGGGGGGACAGGTTCTACGAGCAGTACTTC. This encodes CASSVGGDRFYEQYF.

A few counts support this clone. The chain employs TRBV6-5 and TRBJ1-2, with 7 bases fitting TRBD1. Germline assignment: CDR1 MNHEY and CDR2 SVGAGI. The CDR3 has 11 amino acids. V dropped 6 bases and J dropped 6; count of bases not matched to a gene: 1. The CDR3 loop reads CASRTGDGYTF. The CDR3 DNA reads as TGTGCCAGCAGAACAGGGGATGGCTACACCTTC.

The chain uses TRBV19 and TRBJ2-7, with 8 nucleotides matching TRBD2. V trimming: 4 bases; J trimming: 0 bases; junction bases outside the gene matches: 2. The CDR3 sequence is 14 residues long. CDR1 is LNHDA and CDR2 is SQIVND in the germline V gene (reference sequence). The CDR3 region has the DNA TGTGCCAGTAGTACGGGACTAGACTCCTACGAGCAGTACTTC. As protein: CASSTGLDSYEQYF.

The V and J genes are TRBV4-1 and TRBJ2-7; 10 bases are shared with TRBD2. CDR3 size: 20 residues. Germline CDR1 is MGHRA and CDR2 is YSYEKL. V trimming: 3 bases; J trimming: 2 bases; junction bases outside the gene matches: 19. This chain's CDR3 is CASSQVTSGNPRRDPYEQYF. The CDR3 DNA is TGCGCCAGCAGCCAGGTCACTAGCGGGAACCCTAGACGGGACCCCTACGAGCAGTACTTC.

This chain joins TRBV2 and TRBJ2-5, with D perhaps TRBD2 (7 bases). The CDR3 runs 13 residues. Between the trimmed V and J ends, which lost 8 bases and 5 bases, there was a span of 15 bases. Germline V CDR1 and CDR2: SNHLY, FYNNEI. CDR3 sequence (DNA): TGTGCCAGCGGGGGGGCTCACGGGGAGACCCAGTACTTC. Residues: CASGGAHGETQYF.

The chain has TRBV7-9 and TRBJ2-7; no definite D call. This CDR3 is built from 15 residues. V was shortened by 0 bases and J by 3 bases, with 12 bases between the two germline ends. Looked up from germline, CDR1 is SEHNR and CDR2 is FQNEAQ (reference sequence). The CDR3 reads CASSLADQLSYEQYF. The CDR3 DNA reads as TGTGCCAGCAGCTTAGCGGATCAACTAAGCTACGAGCAGTACTTC.

The chain joins TRBV11-2 to TRBJ2-1, with D possibly TRBD2 on 5 matching bases. The V gene's germline CDR1 is SGHAT and CDR2 FQNNGV. Trimming stripped 3 bases from V and 4 bases from J, with 16 bases between. The CDR3 spans 16 residues. CDR3 coding DNA: TGTGCCAGCAGCTTTTTAGGATCGGACTTGTACAATGAGCAGTTCTTC. It codes for CASSFLGSDLYNEQFF.

This clone was detected only a few times. This chain links TRBV28 with TRBJ2-7, with 8 bases that match TRBD1. With V trimmed by 6 bases and J by 2 bases, 0 bases remained unmatched. CDR1 is MDHEN, CDR2 SYDVKM, per germline. The CDR3 consists of 12 residues. The CDR3 DNA is TGTGCCAGCAGGGGACAGGCCTACGAGCAGTACTTC. It translates to CASRGQAYEQYF. Variable domain in full (rest from reference TRBV28 and TRBJ2-7): DVKVTQSSRYLVKRTGEKVFLECVQDMDHENMFWYRQDPGLGLRLIYFSYDVKMKEKGDIPEGYSVSREKKERFSLILESASTNQTSMYLCASRGQAYEQYFGPGTRLTVT.